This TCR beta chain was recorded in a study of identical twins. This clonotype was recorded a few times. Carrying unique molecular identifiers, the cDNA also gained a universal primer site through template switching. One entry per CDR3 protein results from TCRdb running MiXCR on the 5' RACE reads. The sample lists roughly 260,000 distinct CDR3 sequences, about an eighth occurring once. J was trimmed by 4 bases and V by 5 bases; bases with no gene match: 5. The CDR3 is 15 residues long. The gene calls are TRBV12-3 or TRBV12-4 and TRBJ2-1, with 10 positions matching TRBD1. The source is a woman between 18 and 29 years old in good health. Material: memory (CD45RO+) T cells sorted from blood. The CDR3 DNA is TGTGCCAGCAGTACCGGGACAGGGGATTACAATGAGCAGTTCTTC. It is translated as CASSTGTGDYNEQFF.